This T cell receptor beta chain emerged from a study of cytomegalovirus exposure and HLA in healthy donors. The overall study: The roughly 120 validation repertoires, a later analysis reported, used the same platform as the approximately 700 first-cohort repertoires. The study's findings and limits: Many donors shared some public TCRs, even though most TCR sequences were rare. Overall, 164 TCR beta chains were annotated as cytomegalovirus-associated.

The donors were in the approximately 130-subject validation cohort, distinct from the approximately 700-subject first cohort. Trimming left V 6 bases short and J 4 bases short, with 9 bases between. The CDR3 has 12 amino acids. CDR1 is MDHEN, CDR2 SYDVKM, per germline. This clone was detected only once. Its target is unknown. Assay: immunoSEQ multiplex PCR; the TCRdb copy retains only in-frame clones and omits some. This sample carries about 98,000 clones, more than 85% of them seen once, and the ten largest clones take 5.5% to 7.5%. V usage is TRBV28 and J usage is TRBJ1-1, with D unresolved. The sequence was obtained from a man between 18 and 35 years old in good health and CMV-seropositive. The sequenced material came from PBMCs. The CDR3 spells CASSRRGTEAFF. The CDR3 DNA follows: TGTGCCAGCAGCCGGAGAGGCACTGAAGCTTTCTTT.